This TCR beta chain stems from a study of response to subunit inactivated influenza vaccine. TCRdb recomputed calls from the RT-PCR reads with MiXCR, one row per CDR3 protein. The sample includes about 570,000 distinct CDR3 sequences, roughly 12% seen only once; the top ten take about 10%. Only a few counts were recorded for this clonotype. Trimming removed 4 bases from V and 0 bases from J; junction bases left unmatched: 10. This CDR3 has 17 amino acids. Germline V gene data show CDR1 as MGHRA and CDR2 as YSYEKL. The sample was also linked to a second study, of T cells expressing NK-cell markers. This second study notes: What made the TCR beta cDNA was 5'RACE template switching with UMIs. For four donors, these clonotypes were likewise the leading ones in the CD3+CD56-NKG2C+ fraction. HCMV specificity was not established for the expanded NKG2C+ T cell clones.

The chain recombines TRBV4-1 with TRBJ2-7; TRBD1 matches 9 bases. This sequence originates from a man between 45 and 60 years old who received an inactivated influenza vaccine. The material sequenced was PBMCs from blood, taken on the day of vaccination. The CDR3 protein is CASSLGTGPKNSYEQYF. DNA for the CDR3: TGCGCCAGCAGCCTCGGGACAGGGCCCAAGAACTCCTACGAGCAGTACTTC.